The sequence of this T cell receptor (beta chain) was determined in a study of blood T cell repertoires in COVID-19. The wider study: Sites in the United States, Italy and Spain provided acute and convalescent COVID-19 samples.

The CDR3 extends over 15 amino acids. CDR1 and CDR2 from the germline V gene are LNHDA and SQIVND (reference sequence). J lost 5 bases, V lost 7 bases, and 8 bases had no gene match. In the authors' workflow: Scientists estimated how many nucleated cells there were by amplifying reference gene primers. Produced via immunoSEQ multiplex PCR; TCRdb's table is partial and in-frame only. Clone size and V and J calls were adopted from that table, with D and trimming inferred from the DNA. This table has approximately 50,000 clones, around 86% appearing once. This clone was seen a few times. The sample taken for sequencing was peripheral blood. This chain joins TRBV19 and TRBJ1-4; 9 bases agree with TRBD1. This clonotype was sampled from a man between 65 and 85 years old with active COVID-19. CDR3 loop: CASTPWGTGNEKLFF. CDR3 in DNA: TGTGCCAGTACCCCATGGGGGACAGGGAATGAAAAACTGTTTTTT.